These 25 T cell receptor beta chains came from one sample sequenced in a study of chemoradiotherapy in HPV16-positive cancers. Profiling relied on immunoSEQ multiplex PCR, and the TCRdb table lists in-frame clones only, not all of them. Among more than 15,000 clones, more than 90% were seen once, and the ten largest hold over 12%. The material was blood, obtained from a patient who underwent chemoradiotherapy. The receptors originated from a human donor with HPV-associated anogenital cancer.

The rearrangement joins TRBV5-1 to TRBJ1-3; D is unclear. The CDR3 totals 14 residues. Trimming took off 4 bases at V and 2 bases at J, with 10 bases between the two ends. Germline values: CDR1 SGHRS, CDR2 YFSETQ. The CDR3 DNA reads TGCGCCAGCAGCGAGGTGAGCGCTGGAAACACCATATATTTT. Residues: CASSEVSAGNTIYF. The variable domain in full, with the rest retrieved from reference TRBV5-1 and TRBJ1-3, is KAGVTQTPRYLIKTRGQQVTLSCSPISGHRSVSWYQQTPGQGLQFLFEYFSETQRNKGNFPGRFSGRQFSNSRSEMNVSTLELGDSALYLCASSEVSAGNTIYFGEGSWLTVV.

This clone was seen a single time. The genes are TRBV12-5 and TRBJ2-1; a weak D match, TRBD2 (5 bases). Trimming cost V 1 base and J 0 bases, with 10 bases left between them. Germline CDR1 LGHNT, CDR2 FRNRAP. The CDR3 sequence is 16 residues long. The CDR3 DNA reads TGTGCTAGTGGTTTGGAGCGGACGAGCTCCTACAATGAGCAGTTCTTC. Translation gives CASGLERTSSYNEQFF.

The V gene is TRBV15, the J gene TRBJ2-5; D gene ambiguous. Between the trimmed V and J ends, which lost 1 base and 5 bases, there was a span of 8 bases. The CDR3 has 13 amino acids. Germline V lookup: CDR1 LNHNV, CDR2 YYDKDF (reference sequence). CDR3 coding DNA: TGTGCCACCAGCAGAGGGGCGGCGGAGACCCAGTACTTC. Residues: CATSRGAAETQYF.

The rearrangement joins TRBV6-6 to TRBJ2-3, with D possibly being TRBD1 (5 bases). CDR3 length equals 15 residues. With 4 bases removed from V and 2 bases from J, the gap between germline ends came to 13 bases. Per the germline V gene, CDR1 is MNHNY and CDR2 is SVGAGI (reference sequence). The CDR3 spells CASSFGREATDTQYF. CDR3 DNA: TGTGCCAGCAGTTTTGGCAGGGAAGCCACAGATACGCAGTATTTT.

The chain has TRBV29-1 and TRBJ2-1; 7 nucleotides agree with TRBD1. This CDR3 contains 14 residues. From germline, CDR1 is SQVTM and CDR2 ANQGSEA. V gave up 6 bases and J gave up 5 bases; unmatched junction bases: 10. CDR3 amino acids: CSVLTGFFHNEQFF. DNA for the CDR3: TGCAGCGTATTGACAGGGTTTTTCCACAATGAGCAGTTCTTC.

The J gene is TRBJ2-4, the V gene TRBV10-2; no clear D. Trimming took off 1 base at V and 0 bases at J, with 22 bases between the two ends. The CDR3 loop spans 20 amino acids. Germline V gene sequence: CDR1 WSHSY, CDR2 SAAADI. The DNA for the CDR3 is TGCGCCAGCAGTGAGTTGTTCGTGGTAGCTGAATATCTAGCCAAAAACATTCAGTACTTC. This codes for CASSELFVVAEYLAKNIQYF.

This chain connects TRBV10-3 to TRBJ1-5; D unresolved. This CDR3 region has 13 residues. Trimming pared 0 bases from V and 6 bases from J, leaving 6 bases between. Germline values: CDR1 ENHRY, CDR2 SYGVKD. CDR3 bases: TGTGCCATCAGTGAGTCGATGGGTCAGCCCCAGCATTTT. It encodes CAISESMGQPQHF.

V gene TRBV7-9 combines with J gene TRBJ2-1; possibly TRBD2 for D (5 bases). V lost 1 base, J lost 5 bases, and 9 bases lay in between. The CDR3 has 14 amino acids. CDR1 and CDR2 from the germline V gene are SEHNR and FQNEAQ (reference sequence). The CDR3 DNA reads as TGTGCCAGCAGCTTAGTGAAGCGGAACAATGAGCAGTTCTTC. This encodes CASSLVKRNNEQFF.

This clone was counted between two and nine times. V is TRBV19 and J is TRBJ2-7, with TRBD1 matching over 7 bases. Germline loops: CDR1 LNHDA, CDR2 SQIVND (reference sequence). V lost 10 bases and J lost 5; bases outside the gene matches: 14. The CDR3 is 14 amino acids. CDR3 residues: CAIIQGILTHEQYF. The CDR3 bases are TGTGCCATCATACAGGGGATCTTGACCCACGAGCAGTACTTC.

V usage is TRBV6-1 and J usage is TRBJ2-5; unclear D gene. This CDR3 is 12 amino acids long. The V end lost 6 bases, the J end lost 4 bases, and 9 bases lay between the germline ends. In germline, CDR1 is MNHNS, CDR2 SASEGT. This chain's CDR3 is CASRLAPETQYF. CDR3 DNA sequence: TGTGCCAGCAGATTAGCCCCAGAGACCCAGTACTTC.

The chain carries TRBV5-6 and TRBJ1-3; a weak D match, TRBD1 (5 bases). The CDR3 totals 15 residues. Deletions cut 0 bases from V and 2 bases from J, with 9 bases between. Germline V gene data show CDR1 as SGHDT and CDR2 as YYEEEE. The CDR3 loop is CASSLGQRTGNTIYF. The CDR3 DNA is TGTGCCAGCAGCTTGGGACAGCGAACTGGAAACACCATATATTTT. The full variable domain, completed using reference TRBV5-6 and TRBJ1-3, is DAGVTQSPTHLIKTRGQQVTLRCSPKSGHDTVSWYQQALGQGPQFIFQYYEEEERQRGNFPDRFSGHQFPNYSSELNVNALLLGDSALYLCASSLGQRTGNTIYFGEGSWLTVV.

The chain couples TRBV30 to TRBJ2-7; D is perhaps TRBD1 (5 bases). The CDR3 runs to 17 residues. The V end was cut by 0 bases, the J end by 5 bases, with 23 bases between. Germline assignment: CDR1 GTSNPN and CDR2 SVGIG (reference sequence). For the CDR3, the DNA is TGTGCCTGGAGTGTGCAGGGCCGCGGCACCTCTCGGGACGAGCAGTACTTC. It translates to CAWSVQGRGTSRDEQYF.

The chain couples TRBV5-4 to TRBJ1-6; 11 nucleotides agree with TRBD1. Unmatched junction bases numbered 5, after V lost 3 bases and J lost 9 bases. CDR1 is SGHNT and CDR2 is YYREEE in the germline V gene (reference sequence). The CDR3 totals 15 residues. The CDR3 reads CASSWLGQGGSPLHF. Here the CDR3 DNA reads TGTGCCAGCAGCTGGTTGGGACAGGGGGGTTCACCCCTCCACTTT.

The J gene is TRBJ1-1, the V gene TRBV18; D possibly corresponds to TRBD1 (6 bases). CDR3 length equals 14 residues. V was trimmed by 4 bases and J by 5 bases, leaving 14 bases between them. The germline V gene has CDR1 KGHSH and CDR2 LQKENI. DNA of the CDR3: TGTGCCAGCTCACAACCAACAGGGACAACTGAAGCTTTCTTT. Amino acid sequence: CASSQPTGTTEAFF.

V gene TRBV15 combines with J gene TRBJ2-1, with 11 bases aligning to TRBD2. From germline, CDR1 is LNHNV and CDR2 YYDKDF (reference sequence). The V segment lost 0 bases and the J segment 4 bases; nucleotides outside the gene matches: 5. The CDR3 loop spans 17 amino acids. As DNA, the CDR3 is TGTGCCACCAGCAGAGATTTAGCGGGGGGGCCGTACAATGAGCAGTTCTTC. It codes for CATSRDLAGGPYNEQFF.

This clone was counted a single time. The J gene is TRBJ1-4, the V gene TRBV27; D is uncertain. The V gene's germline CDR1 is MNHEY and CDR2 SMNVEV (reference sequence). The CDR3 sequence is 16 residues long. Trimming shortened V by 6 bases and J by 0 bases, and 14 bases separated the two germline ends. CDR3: CASSPIKRTTNEKLFF. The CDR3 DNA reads TGTGCCAGCAGCCCAATAAAGAGGACAACTAATGAAAAACTGTTTTTT.

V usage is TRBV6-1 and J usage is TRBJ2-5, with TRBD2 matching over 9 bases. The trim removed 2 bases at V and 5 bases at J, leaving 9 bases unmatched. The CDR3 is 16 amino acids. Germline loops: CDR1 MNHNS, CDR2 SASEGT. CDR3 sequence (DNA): TGTGCCAGCAGTGAACAGGGGCGGGGGGGCGATGAGACCCAGTACTTC. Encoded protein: CASSEQGRGGDETQYF.

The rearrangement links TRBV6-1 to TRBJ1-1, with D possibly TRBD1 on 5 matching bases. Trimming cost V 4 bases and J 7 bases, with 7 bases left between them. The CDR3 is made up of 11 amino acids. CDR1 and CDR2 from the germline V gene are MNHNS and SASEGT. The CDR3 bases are TGTGCCAGCAGTGGGCAGGGTGAAGCTTTCTTT. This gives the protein CASSGQGEAFF.

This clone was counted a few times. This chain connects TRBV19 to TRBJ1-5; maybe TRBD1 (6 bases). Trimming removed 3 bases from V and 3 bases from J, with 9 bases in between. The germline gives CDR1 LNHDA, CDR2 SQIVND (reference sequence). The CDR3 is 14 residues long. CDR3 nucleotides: TGTGCCAGTAGTATGGGACATAACAATCAGCCCCAGCATTTT. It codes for CASSMGHNNQPQHF.

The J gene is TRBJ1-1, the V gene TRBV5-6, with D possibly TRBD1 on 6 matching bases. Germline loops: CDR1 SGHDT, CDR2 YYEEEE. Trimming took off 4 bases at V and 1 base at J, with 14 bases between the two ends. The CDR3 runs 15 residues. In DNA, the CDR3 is TGTGCCAGCAGCCAATACGACAGGCCGAACACTGAAGCTTTCTTT. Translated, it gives CASSQYDRPNTEAFF.

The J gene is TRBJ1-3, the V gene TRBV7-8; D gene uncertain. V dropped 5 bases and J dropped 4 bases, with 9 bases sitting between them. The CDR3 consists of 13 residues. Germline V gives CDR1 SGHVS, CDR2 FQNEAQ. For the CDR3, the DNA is TGTGCCAGCAGCCCACAGCAGGGAAACACCATATATTTT. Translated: CASSPQQGNTIYF.

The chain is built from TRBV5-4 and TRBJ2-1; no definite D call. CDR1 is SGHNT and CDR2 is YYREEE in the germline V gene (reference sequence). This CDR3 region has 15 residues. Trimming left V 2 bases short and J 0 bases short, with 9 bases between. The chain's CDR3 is CASSFGLSSYNEQFF. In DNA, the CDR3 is TGTGCCAGCAGCTTCGGCCTTAGCTCCTACAATGAGCAGTTCTTC.

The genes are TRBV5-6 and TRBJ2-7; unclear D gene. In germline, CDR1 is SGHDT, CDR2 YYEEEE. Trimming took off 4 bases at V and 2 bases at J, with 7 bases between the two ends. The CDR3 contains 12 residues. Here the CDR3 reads CASSLTPYEQYV. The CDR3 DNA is TGTGCCAGCAGCCTCACCCCCTACGAGCAGTACGTC.

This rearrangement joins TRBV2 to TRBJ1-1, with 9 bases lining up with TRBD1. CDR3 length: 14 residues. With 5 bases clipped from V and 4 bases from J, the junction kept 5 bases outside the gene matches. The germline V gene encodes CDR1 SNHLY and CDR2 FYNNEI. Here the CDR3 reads CASSKNRGPTEAFF. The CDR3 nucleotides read TGTGCCAGCAGTAAGAACAGGGGGCCCACTGAAGCTTTCTTT.

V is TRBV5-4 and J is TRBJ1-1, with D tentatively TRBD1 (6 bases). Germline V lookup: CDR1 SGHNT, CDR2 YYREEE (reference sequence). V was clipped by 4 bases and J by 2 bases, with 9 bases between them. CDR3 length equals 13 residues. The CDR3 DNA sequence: TGTGCCAGCAGCAAGGACAGTAACACTGAAGCTTTCTTT. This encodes CASSKDSNTEAFF.